This record looks at one TCR beta chain sequence and its context. This clone was counted once. Its antigen specificity is not known. One base away there is no much larger clone; base qualities are not given. TCRbeta CDR3 regions were amplified from genomic DNA using the immunoSEQ Assay, a bias-controlled multiplex PCR. The study's processing was this. The number of nucleated cells in each sample was estimated from the amplification of reference gene primers within the assay. Sequence reads were collapsed and filtered to measure the absolute abundance of every unique TCRbeta CDR3 rearrangement. For each sample, productive Simpson clonality was calculated by taking the square root of Simpson's diversity index across productive rearrangements. TCRdb retrieved this table from immuneACCESS and kept in-frame rearrangements only. Not all clones are present; in checked studies, unresolved V genes account for under half, and no reason is known for the remainder. V, J and clone size were drawn from that table, and D and trimming were deduced from the DNA. Within this sample are about 180,000 clones, with 85% to 90% of them counted one time only. The ten largest clones capture 2% to 2.5% of the sample.

The source of the sample is a study of blood T cell repertoires in COVID-19 (dated by TCRdb to 2019 to 2021). Looking at the study overall: Collaborator samples came from the United States, Italy and Spain and covered acute and convalescent phases of COVID-19. Nearly every sample came with metadata listing a de-identified subject ID, COVID-19 status, age in years and sex. The dataset comprised deeply sampled blood TCRbeta repertoires from subjects exposed to, actively infected with, or recovered from COVID-19. The material from the prospective study consisted of cDNA or gDNA derived from T cells, B-cell-depleted T cells, or PBMCs. Samples were obtained from the ongoing ImmuneRACE study (first 160 participants) and from 1,200 or so subjects provided by 6 global collaborators. The repertoires were released in a freely available public database intended as a resource for research on the immune response to SARS-CoV-2. Where available, HLA class I and class II types were taken from metadata supplied by the sample provider and were not determined by assay-based typing.

Overall study outcomes, separate from this receptor: Clinical and demographic metadata were provided uncurated, with the amount varying by source and participant.

Enrolling through a virtual design, the prospective study's participants ranged in age from roughly 18 to 100 years and lived across roughly 23 United States geographic areas. To assign participants to cohorts, the prospective study relied on clinical history that participants themselves reported in a screening survey and a study questionnaire. Each participant in the prospective study had whole blood, serum and a nasopharyngeal or oropharyngeal swab collected by mobile phlebotomists. Prospective study participants could optionally give additional blood draws and questionnaires over a roughly 2-month period. Before DNA extraction, blood samples from the prospective study were shipped at room temperature or frozen. From V the trimming removes 5 bases and from J it removes 5 bases, while the gene matches leave 8 bases of the junction unaccounted for. Taken from the germline V gene, the CDR1 and CDR2 loops are MDHEN and SYDVKM. Counted from cysteine to phenylalanine, this CDR3 has 15 amino acids. Only the CDR3 DNA is retained, 45 bases long and in frame from the first base.

The chain uses TRBV28 and TRBJ2-7; 11 bases in the junction line up with TRBD2. Sequenced: PBMCs or T cells enriched from blood (not recorded which). This TCR was recovered from a woman aged 40 to 49 with acute COVID-19. The nucleotide sequence is given as TGTGCCAGCAGTCTACTTAGCGGGAGGGCCAACGAGCAGTACTTC. Its amino acids are CASSLLSGRANEQYF.